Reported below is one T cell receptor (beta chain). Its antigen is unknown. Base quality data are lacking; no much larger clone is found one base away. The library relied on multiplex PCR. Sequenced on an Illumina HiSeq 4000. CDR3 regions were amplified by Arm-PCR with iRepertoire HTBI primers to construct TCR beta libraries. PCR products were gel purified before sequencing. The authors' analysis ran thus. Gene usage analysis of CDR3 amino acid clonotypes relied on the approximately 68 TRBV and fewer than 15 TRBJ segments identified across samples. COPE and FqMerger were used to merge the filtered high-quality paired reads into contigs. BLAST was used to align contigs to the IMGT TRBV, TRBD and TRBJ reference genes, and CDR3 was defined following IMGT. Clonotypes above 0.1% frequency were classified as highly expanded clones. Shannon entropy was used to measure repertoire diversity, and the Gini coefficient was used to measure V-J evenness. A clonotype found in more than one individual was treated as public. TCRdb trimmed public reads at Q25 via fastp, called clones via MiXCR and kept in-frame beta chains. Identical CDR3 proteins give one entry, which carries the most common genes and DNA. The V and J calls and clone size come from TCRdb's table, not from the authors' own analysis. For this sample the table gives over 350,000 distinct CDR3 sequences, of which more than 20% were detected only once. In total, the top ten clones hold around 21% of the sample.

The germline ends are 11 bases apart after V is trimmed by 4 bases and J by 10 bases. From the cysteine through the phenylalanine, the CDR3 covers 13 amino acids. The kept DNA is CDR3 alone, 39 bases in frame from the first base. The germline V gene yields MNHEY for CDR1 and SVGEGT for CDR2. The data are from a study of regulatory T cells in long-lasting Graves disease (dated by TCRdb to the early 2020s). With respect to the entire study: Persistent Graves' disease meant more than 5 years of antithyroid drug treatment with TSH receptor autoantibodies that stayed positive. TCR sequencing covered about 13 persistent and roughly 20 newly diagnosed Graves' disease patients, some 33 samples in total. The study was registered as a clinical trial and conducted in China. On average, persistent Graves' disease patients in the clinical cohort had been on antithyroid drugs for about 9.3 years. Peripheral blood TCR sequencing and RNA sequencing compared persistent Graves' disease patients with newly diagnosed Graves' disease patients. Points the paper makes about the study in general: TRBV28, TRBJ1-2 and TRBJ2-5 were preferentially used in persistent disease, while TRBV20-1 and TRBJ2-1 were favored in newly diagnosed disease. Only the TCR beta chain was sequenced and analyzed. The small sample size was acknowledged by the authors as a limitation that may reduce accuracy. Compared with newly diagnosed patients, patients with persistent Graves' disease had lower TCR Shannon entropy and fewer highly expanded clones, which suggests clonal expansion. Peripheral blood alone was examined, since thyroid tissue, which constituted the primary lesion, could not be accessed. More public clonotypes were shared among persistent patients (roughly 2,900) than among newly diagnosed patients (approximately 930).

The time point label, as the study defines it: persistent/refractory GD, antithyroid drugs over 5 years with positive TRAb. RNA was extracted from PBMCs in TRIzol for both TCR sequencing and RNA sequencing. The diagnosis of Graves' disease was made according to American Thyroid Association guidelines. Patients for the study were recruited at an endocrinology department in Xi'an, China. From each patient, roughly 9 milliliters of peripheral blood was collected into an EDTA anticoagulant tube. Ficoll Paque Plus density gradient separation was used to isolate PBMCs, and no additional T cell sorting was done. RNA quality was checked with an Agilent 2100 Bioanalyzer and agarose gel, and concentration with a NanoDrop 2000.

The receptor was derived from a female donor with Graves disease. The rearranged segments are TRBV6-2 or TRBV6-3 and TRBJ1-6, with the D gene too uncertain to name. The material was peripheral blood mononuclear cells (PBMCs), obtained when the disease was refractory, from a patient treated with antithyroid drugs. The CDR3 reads CASSWTEKSPLHF. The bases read TGTGCCAGCAGTTGGACGGAGAAGTCACCCCTCCACTTT.